This T cell receptor (beta chain) was captured in a study of spatial heterogeneity in lung cancer. TCRdb reprocessed the 5' RACE reads via MiXCR and lists one record per CDR3 protein. The sample carries some 87,000 distinct CDR3 sequences, approximately 8.2% recorded once. CDR1 is LGHDT, CDR2 YNNKEL, per germline (reference sequence). The V end was cut by 4 bases, the J end by 4 bases, with 16 bases between. This CDR3 is 15 amino acids long. Time point defined: sample taken at primary tumor resection. Unsorted tumor, nontumor lung tissue or cryopreserved PBMC supplied the whole RNA. The donors were 72 patients with non-small cell lung cancer that was early-stage and untreated.

Here the sequenced sample was PBMCs, taken at surgery. The clonotype was recovered from a male donor with early-stage non-small cell lung cancer. The V call is TRBV3-1, the J call TRBJ1-1; tentatively, D is TRBD1 (5 bases). The CDR3 bases are TGTGCCAGCAGCCCACCTTCTCGGGACGCCACTGAAGCTTTCTTT. Amino acid sequence: CASSPPSRDATEAFF.